The entry below describes one T cell receptor beta chain. Its antigen is not identified. PCR used 60 Vbeta primers and 13 Jbeta primers. TCRdb's copy holds only in-frame clones and misses some; the assay was immunoSEQ multiplex PCR. The sample has approximately 30,000 clones; about 65% are singletons. Trimming cost V 4 bases and J 8 bases, with 11 bases left between them. The CDR3 contains 11 residues. CDR1 GTSNPN and CDR2 SVGIG come from the germline V gene (reference sequence). This specimen belongs to a study of cytomegalovirus exposure and HLA in healthy donors. Study findings and constraints: According to a later analysis, most TCR beta chains associated with CMV appeared HLA-restricted. There were several of the most significant clusters that appeared linked to common viral pathogens in a later analysis.

The sequencing input was PBMCs. This clonotype originated in a man aged 50-59 years in good health and CMV-seropositive. The V and J genes are TRBV30 and TRBJ1-2; D ambiguous. The DNA for the CDR3 is TGTGCCTGGATCGGACTGCGGGGCTACACCTTC. Protein sequence: CAWIGLRGYTF.